A selection of T cell receptor beta chains follows, all from one sample in a study of regulatory T cells in long-lasting Graves disease. One entry per CDR3 protein, called by TCRdb with MiXCR from the multiplex PCR reads. The sample holds about 660,000 distinct CDR3 sequences, 30% seen once. The sample here was peripheral blood mononuclear cells (PBMCs), taken when the disease was refractory, from a patient treated with antithyroid drugs. The receptors derive from a female donor with Graves disease. CDR3s leave out the opening cysteine and the closing phenylalanine or tryptophan. Size is omitted from some rows. Given values are once, few, many or a class for expanded clones.

V | size | CDR3
TRBV24-1 | few | ATSVGQDYT
TRBV30 | . | AWGSDLNTEAF
TRBV7-3 | few | ASSFLPRDGTYGYT
TRBV5-4 | . | ASRRRGGQGIGYGYT
TRBV29-1 | few | SVVSGTEAF
TRBV7-9 | few | ASSPGALNEKLF
TRBV27 | many | ASTLHPNTEAF
TRBV5-1 | once | ASRPRGGMGSTEAF
TRBV3-1 | . | ASSQVEDAPLH
TRBV10-1 | few | ASSDGLAAEASEQY
TRBV28 | few | ASSFWGNTIY
TRBV20-1 | few | SARGTGRNSYEQY
TRBV19 | . | ASSTLRTGAIWNQPQH
TRBV3-1 | many | ASSQDAGVVSEQY
TRBV6-1 | few | ASSELGGDYGYT
TRBV28 | many | ASTPSRLGEQY
TRBV6-2/TRBV6-3 | . | ASSYLSGGLAGFFLPYEQY
TRBV28 | many | ASNLGGTNQPQH
TRBV5-1 | . | ASSGAGQGVVYGYT
TRBV12-3/TRBV12-4 | many | ASSLSGQGGEQY
TRBV15 | . | ATSRGGDAYEQY
TRBV6-2/TRBV6-3 | . | ASSYLTGNQPQH